These 29 T cell receptor beta chains came from one sample sequenced in a study of pediatric ulcerative colitis. During colonoscopy, one to two rectal pinch biopsies were collected. Method: immunoSEQ multiplex PCR; TCRdb's copy keeps in-frame clones and lacks some. The table shows fewer than 30,000 clones, with about 67% occurring only once. Sequenced sample: gut tissue. Receptors originate from a boy between 5 and 17 years old with severe ulcerative colitis.

The chain employs TRBV28 and TRBJ2-7, with unresolved D. Germline V gene data show CDR1 as MDHEN and CDR2 as SYDVKM. The V end was cut by 3 bases, the J end by 6 bases, with 9 bases between. CDR3 length equals 12 residues. CDR3 in amino acids: CASSLVLGEQYF. The CDR3 DNA follows: TGTGCCAGCAGTTTGGTCCTTGGCGAGCAGTACTTC.

The rearrangement uses TRBV6-1 and TRBJ1-5; a weak D match, TRBD1 (5 bases). The CDR3 runs to 14 residues. Trimming removed 2 bases at V and 7 bases at J, with 12 bases between. Germline CDR1 reads MNHNS; CDR2 reads SASEGT. Here the CDR3 DNA reads TGTGCCAGCAGTGAAACTCAGGGTATCCAGCCCCAGCATTTT. Protein: CASSETQGIQPQHF.

The J gene is TRBJ1-2, the V gene TRBV2; the match to TRBD1 covers 7 bases. There are 15 residues in the CDR3. The ends lost 3 bases at V and 4 bases at J; junction bases unmatched: 8. CDR1 is SNHLY, CDR2 FYNNEI, per germline. The CDR3 coding sequence is TGTGCCAGCAGTGAGAAGGGGGCGGGGACCTATGGCTACACCTTC. It specifies CASSEKGAGTYGYTF.

The V gene is TRBV2, the J gene TRBJ2-7; TRBD2 aligns across 8 bases. J gave up 5 bases and V 6 bases, and 3 bases lay outside the gene matches. There are 12 residues in the CDR3. In germline, CDR1 is SNHLY, CDR2 FYNNEI. The CDR3 loop reads CASRLGGDEQYF. CDR3 sequence (DNA): TGTGCCAGCAGGCTCGGGGGGGACGAGCAGTACTTC.

V and J are TRBV7-3 and TRBJ2-6; the D gene could be TRBD1 or TRBD2 (5 bases each). Trimming removed 5 bases at V and 0 bases at J, with 14 bases between. CDR1 is SGHTA, CDR2 FQGTGA, per germline. The CDR3 sequence is 17 residues long. For the CDR3, the DNA is TGTGCCAGCAGCCGAACGGGGCGGACCTCTGGGGCCAACGTCCTGACTTTC. Translation: CASSRTGRTSGANVLTF.

The J gene is TRBJ2-6, the V gene TRBV2, with D unclear. The CDR3 runs to 16 residues. CDR1 and CDR2 from the germline V gene are SNHLY and FYNNEI. V shed 6 bases and J shed 0 bases, with 12 bases lying between them. The CDR3 DNA reads TGTGCCAGCAGGCTTGGCCCGAGCTCTGGGGCCAACGTCCTGACTTTC. Translation: CASRLGPSSGANVLTF.

This chain uses TRBV6-4 with TRBJ2-3; TRBD2 matches 8 bases. Germline CDR1 reads MRHNA; CDR2 reads SNTAGT. V lost 5 bases and J lost 2; bases outside the gene matches: 3. The CDR3 has 14 amino acids. DNA of the CDR3: TGTGCCAGCAGTCTAGCGGGTTCCACAGATACGCAGTATTTT. Translated, it gives CASSLAGSTDTQYF.

This clone was observed a few times. The chain uses TRBV6-1 and TRBJ1-1; no clear D gene. The length of the CDR3 is 13 residues. Trimming pared 8 bases from V and 0 bases from J, leaving 10 bases between. Germline-derived CDR1 and CDR2 are MNHNS and SASEGT. The CDR3 here is CASFYLLNTEAFF. The CDR3 bases are TGTGCCAGCTTCTACCTCCTGAACACTGAAGCTTTCTTT.

The rearrangement uses TRBV7-2 and TRBJ2-5, with a possible D match to TRBD1 (5 bases). The CDR3 has 15 amino acids. V was clipped by 3 bases and J by 1 base, with 12 bases between them. Germline V gene sequence: CDR1 SGHTA, CDR2 FQGNSA. The DNA for the CDR3 is TGTGCCAGCAGCTTTTCCCAGGGTGGCCAAGAGACCCAGTACTTC. Translation gives CASSFSQGGQETQYF.

The CDR3 sequence: CATSSPSGSGELFF. In DNA form, the CDR3 reads TGTGCCACCAGCAGTCCTAGCGGGAGCGGGGAGCTGTTTTTT. J is TRBJ2-2 and V is TRBV15; the match to TRBD2 covers 10 bases. Germline values: CDR1 LNHNV, CDR2 YYDKDF (reference sequence). J gave up 7 bases and V 3 bases, and 2 bases lay outside the gene matches. The CDR3 is 14 residues long.

V and J are TRBV7-2 and TRBJ2-7; the match to TRBD2 covers 9 bases. Germline loops: CDR1 SGHTA, CDR2 FQGNSA. This CDR3 is built from 15 residues. V gave up 5 bases and J gave up 1 base; unmatched junction bases: 6. The DNA of the CDR3 is TGTGCCAGCAGCCAACTAGCGGGCTTTTCCTACGAGCAGTACTTC. It translates to CASSQLAGFSYEQYF.

This clone is medium-sized. The genes are TRBV4-1 and TRBJ2-1; 10 bases map to TRBD2. The ends lost 4 bases at V and 0 bases at J; junction bases unmatched: 0. CDR3 length: 15 amino acids. Looked up from germline, CDR1 is MGHRA and CDR2 is YSYEKL. CDR3 DNA: TGCGCCAGCAGCCCTAGCGGGAGCTCCTACAATGAGCAGTTCTTC. Translation: CASSPSGSSYNEQFF.

The sample holds one count of this clone. V usage is TRBV4-3 and J usage is TRBJ2-3; D remains unclear. Germline values: CDR1 LGHNA, CDR2 YSLEER. V was shortened by 4 bases and J by 0 bases, with 14 bases between the two germline ends. This CDR3 is built from 16 residues. The CDR3 DNA is TGCGCCAGCAGCCCTCAATATGCCCTTAGCACAGATACGCAGTATTTT. This translates into CASSPQYALSTDTQYF.

In this sample, this clone turned up a few times. The chain couples TRBV2 to TRBJ1-2; possibly TRBD1 for D (5 bases). The CDR3 is 14 amino acids. V was cut by 6 bases and J by 6 bases, with 17 bases left in between. Germline V CDR1 and CDR2: SNHLY, FYNNEI. CDR3 sequence reads: CASSAGEYGDGYTF. CDR3 sequence (DNA): TGTGCCAGCAGCGCGGGGGAATATGGGGATGGCTACACCTTC.

The rearrangement joins TRBV4-2 to TRBJ2-1; 11 bases agree with TRBD2. With V trimmed by 0 bases and J by 9 bases, 13 bases remained unmatched. Germline V gene sequence: CDR1 LGHNA, CDR2 YNFKEQ. The CDR3 sequence is 18 residues long. Here the CDR3 reads CASSQEGSGRAFVSEQFF. The CDR3, as DNA: TGTGCCAGCAGCCAAGAGGGTAGCGGGAGGGCCTTTGTCAGTGAGCAGTTCTTC.

This clone was seen just once. This sequence joins TRBV5-1 and TRBJ2-1; 11 bases agree with TRBD2. Germline V CDR1 and CDR2: SGHRS, YFSETQ. The CDR3 is made up of 14 amino acids. V lost 6 bases, J lost 9 bases, and 8 bases stayed unmatched. CDR3 DNA: TGCGCCAGCAACTTAGCGGGAGGGCCGGGTGAGCAGTTCTTC. Its protein is CASNLAGGPGEQFF.

V usage is TRBV2 and J usage is TRBJ2-1; a weak D match, TRBD1 (5 bases). The CDR3 loop spans 15 amino acids. Germline CDR1 is SNHLY and CDR2 is FYNNEI. With 0 bases removed from V and 4 bases from J, the gap between germline ends came to 10 bases. CDR3 in DNA: TGTGCCAGCAGTGAAGCACTTGACAGTTACAATGAGCAGTTCTTC. Its translation: CASSEALDSYNEQFF.

This clone came up a few times. The chain employs TRBV7-3 and TRBJ2-1; TRBD2 agrees at 7 bases. The CDR3 is 19 amino acids. Trimming cost V 1 base and J 9 bases; bases outside gene matches: 21. Germline CDR1 SGHTA, CDR2 FQGTGA. The CDR3 sequence is CASSLIPPGWGGSPLEQFF. CDR3 DNA: TGTGCCAGCAGCTTAATACCCCCCGGGTGGGGCGGGAGTCCCCTTGAGCAGTTCTTC.

This rearrangement joins TRBV6-5 to TRBJ2-6; D unresolved. The V and J ends lost 4 bases and 3 bases respectively, with 10 bases between them. From germline, CDR1 is MNHEY and CDR2 SVGAGI. This CDR3 contains 15 residues. The DNA for the CDR3 is TGTGCCAGCAGTTCCTCATTAAATGGGGCCAACGTCCTGACTTTC. It encodes CASSSSLNGANVLTF.

This clone occurred once. V is TRBV12-5 and J is TRBJ2-3; D could derive from TRBD1 or TRBD2 (5 bases each). V shed 0 bases and J shed 5 bases, with 12 bases lying between them. CDR1 and CDR2 from the germline V gene are LGHNT and FRNRAP. The CDR3 has 15 residues. The CDR3 bases are TGTGCTAGTGGTTTGGTTGTGGGGGAAGTAGATACGCAGTATTTT. This sequence encodes CASGLVVGEVDTQYF. Looking up the rest from reference TRBV12-5 and TRBJ2-3 gives the full variable domain: DARVTQTPRHKVTEMGQEVTMRCQPILGHNTVFWYRQTMMQGLELLAYFRNRAPLDDSGMPKDRFSAEMPDATLATLKIQPSEPRDSAVYFCASGLVVGEVDTQYFGPGTRLTVL.

V usage is TRBV6-4 and J usage is TRBJ1-5; no clear D. The germline V gene has CDR1 MRHNA and CDR2 SNTAGT. Trimming pared 4 bases from V and 4 bases from J, leaving 5 bases between. CDR3 length: 12 amino acids. CDR3 nucleotide sequence: TGTGCCAGCAGTGGACAAAATCAGCCCCAGCATTTT. It yields the protein CASSGQNQPQHF.

DNA of the CDR3: TGCGCCAGCAGTAGCCGAAACACTGAAGCTTTCTTT. Protein sequence: CASSSRNTEAFF. This chain joins TRBV4-3 and TRBJ1-1, with D hard to call. Germline-derived CDR1 and CDR2 are LGHNA and YSLEER. The V and J ends lost 6 bases and 2 bases respectively, with 7 bases between them. CDR3 length: 12 amino acids.

This clone was observed a single time. V and J are TRBV7-8 and TRBJ2-1, with 8 bases lining up with TRBD2. This CDR3 is 16 amino acids long. The V gene end was trimmed by 0 bases and the J gene end by 6 bases; junction bases not matched to a gene: 7. Germline CDR1 and CDR2: SGHVS and FQNEAQ. The CDR3 region has the DNA TGTGCCAGCAGCTTAGCGGGAGCGGGAGTGGTCAATGAGCAGTTCTTC. Translation gives CASSLAGAGVVNEQFF.

This chain joins TRBV7-9 and TRBJ1-2; TRBD1 might be the D (6 bases). Germline values: CDR1 SEHNR, CDR2 FQNEAQ (reference sequence). With 5 bases removed from V and 6 bases from J, the gap between germline ends came to 16 bases. The CDR3 consists of 14 residues. Written as DNA, the CDR3 is TGTGCCAGCAGCCAATACGGGGGGGCTAATGGCTACACCTTC. It codes for CASSQYGGANGYTF.

This clone was observed a handful of times. The chain recombines TRBV6-4 with TRBJ1-1; D remains unclear. The V end was cut by 3 bases, the J end by 6 bases, with 11 bases between. From germline, CDR1 is MRHNA and CDR2 SNTAGT. This CDR3 has 13 amino acids. The CDR3 DNA follows: TGTGCCAGCAGTGAAGAGTTTCAGTCTGAAGCTTTCTTT. This encodes CASSEEFQSEAFF.

This chain joins TRBV7-2 and TRBJ2-7; TRBD2 matches 9 bases. CDR3 size: 14 residues. CDR1 is SGHTA and CDR2 is FQGNSA in the germline V gene. With 3 bases clipped from V and 5 bases from J, the junction kept 5 bases outside the gene matches. CDR3 nucleotides: TGTGCCAGCAGCTTCTCCGCGGGAGGGAACGAGCAGTACTTC. Residues: CASSFSAGGNEQYF.

This chain connects TRBV6-5 to TRBJ2-3; 7 bases align to TRBD2. With V trimmed by 10 bases and J by 4 bases, 14 bases remained unmatched. The CDR3 totals 15 residues. The V gene's germline CDR1 is MNHEY and CDR2 SVGAGI. CDR3 nucleotides: TGTGCCATTCCCCCCCGGGAGGTGGGCGCAGATACGCAGTATTTT. This translates into CAIPPREVGADTQYF.

This chain joins TRBV19 and TRBJ2-7; TRBD1 aligns across 8 bases. The germline CDR1 and CDR2 sequences are LNHDA and SQIVND (reference sequence). This CDR3 spans 14 amino acids. The trim removed 5 bases at V and 5 bases at J, leaving 8 bases unmatched. The CDR3 nucleotides are TGTGCCAGTAGTCCCGGACAGGGAAGGAACGAGCAGTACTTC. It encodes CASSPGQGRNEQYF. Variable domain in full (rest from reference TRBV19 and TRBJ2-7): DGGITQSPKYLFRKEGQNVTLSCEQNLNHDAMYWYRQDPGQGLRLIYYSQIVNDFQKGDIAEGYSVSREKKESFPLTVTSAQKNPTAFYLCASSPGQGRNEQYFGPGTRLTVT.

The rearrangement joins TRBV6-6 to TRBJ1-2, with 8 bases aligning to TRBD1. Germline CDR1 and CDR2: MNHNY and SVGAGI (reference sequence). CDR3 length: 14 residues. V lost 2 bases and J lost 8; bases outside the gene matches: 7. DNA of the CDR3: TGTGCCAGCAGTTACCCCGGACAGGGTCGGGGCTACACCTTC. It codes for CASSYPGQGRGYTF.